Below are 8 T cell receptor beta chains sequenced from a single sample in a study of blood T cell repertoires in COVID-19. Generated by immunoSEQ multiplex PCR, the TCRdb table keeps only in-frame clones and is missing some. The sample consists of under 350,000 clones, 65% to 90% of them appearing once. Input material: peripheral blood. The receptors derive from a human donor in a cohort sampled during active COVID-19.

The chain employs TRBV19 and TRBJ2-1; 13 positions agree with TRBD2. CDR3 length: 16 amino acids. Germline lookup yields CDR1 LNHDA and CDR2 SQIVND (reference sequence). Trimming took 7 bases from V and 1 from J; bases not matched to a gene: 4. CDR3: CASKTSGGFSYNEQFF. The CDR3, as DNA: TGTGCCAGTAAGACTAGCGGGGGGTTTTCCTACAATGAGCAGTTCTTC. Full variable domain (missing parts from reference TRBV19 and TRBJ2-1): DGGITQSPKYLFRKEGQNVTLSCEQNLNHDAMYWYRQDPGQGLRLIYYSQIVNDFQKGDIAEGYSVSREKKESFPLTVTSAQKNPTAFYLCASKTSGGFSYNEQFFGPGTRLTVL.

J is TRBJ1-2 and V is TRBV7-3, with D tentatively TRBD1 (5 bases). Per the germline V gene, CDR1 is SGHTA and CDR2 is FQGTGA. The CDR3 spans 15 residues. The V gene lost 0 bases and the J gene lost 4 bases, with 12 bases spanning the gap. The chain's CDR3 is CASSLTGQNSYGYTF. DNA for the CDR3: TGTGCCAGCAGCTTAACAGGACAAAACAGCTATGGCTACACCTTC.

This clone turned up a few times. The chain couples TRBV6-5 to TRBJ1-5, with TRBD1 as a possible D gene (5 bases). V was pared by 6 bases and J by 5 bases, with 11 bases between. The CDR3 spans 13 residues. Per the germline V gene, CDR1 is MNHEY and CDR2 is SVGAGI. The CDR3 region has the DNA TGTGCCAGCAGCCACGACAGCCATCAGCCCCAGCATTTT. Protein sequence: CASSHDSHQPQHF.

This chain uses TRBV10-3 with TRBJ2-7, with TRBD1 matching 10 bases. This CDR3 contains 13 residues. Germline-derived CDR1 and CDR2 are ENHRY and SYGVKD. The V and J ends lost 6 bases and 4 bases, in that order; junction bases with no gene match: 3. CDR3: CAIRRTGGYEQYF. CDR3 in DNA: TGTGCCATCAGAAGGACAGGGGGTTACGAGCAGTACTTC.

The J gene is TRBJ2-5, the V gene TRBV24-1, with D uncertain. The germline V gene encodes CDR1 KGHDR and CDR2 SFDVKD. This CDR3 region has 14 residues. Trimming stripped 4 bases from V and 5 bases from J, with 13 bases between. Here the CDR3 reads CATSDPRGVETQYF. The CDR3 DNA reads as TGTGCCACCAGTGACCCCCGAGGAGTTGAGACCCAGTACTTC.

The CDR3 nucleotides are TGTGCCACCAGCAATGGGGACAGGGGGGCGGGCGAGCAGTACTTC. Amino acid sequence: CATSNGDRGAGEQYF. The chain couples TRBV15 to TRBJ2-7; 11 nucleotides align to TRBD1. This CDR3 comprises 15 residues. Per germline, CDR1 LNHNV and CDR2 YYDKDF (reference sequence). After removal of 4 bases from V and 6 bases from J, the junction contained 8 bases not matched to a gene.

Notes on this clone: This may be a read error: a much more frequent sequence differs by one nucleotide. The chain is built from TRBV7-2 and TRBJ1-2; D may be TRBD1 (6 bases). Germline CDR1 SGHTA, CDR2 FQGNSA. The CDR3 sequence is 13 residues long. The V and J ends lost 3 bases and 2 bases respectively, with 7 bases between them. CDR3: CASSLDSNYGYTF. The CDR3 DNA reads TGTGCCAGCAGCTTGGACAGCAACTATGGCTACACCTTC.

V gene TRBV25-1 combines with J gene TRBJ2-1; no firm D call. Per the germline V gene, CDR1 is MGHDK and CDR2 is SYGVNS. The CDR3 has 18 amino acids. V was trimmed by 7 bases and J by 0 bases, leaving 22 bases between them. In nucleotides, the CDR3 is TGTGCCAGCACGGCCCCTCACCGGCAGGCCAACTCCTACAATGAGCAGTTCTTC. Translation: CASTAPHRQANSYNEQFF. Complete variable domain (other parts from reference TRBV25-1 and TRBJ2-1): EADIYQTPRYLVIGTGKKITLECSQTMGHDKMYWYQQDPGMELHLIHYSYGVNSTEKGDLSSESTVSRIRTEHFPLTLESARPSHTSQYLCASTAPHRQANSYNEQFFGPGTRLTVL.